This T cell receptor (beta chain) was observed in a study of blood T cells in healthy people across ages. Comments on this clonotype: Its specificity is unknown.

It was with a sample-barcoded 5' primer and a J-beta primer mix that a second PCR of roughly 6 to 11 cycles was run. TCRdb reprocessed the 5' RACE reads with MiXCR, giving one entry per CDR3 protein. The sample contains hundreds of thousands of distinct CDR3 sequences, about 48% of which appear only once. Findings and limits, study-wide: With age, beta diversity per million T cells declined roughly linearly, significantly by 30 to 50.

Germline trimming cut 1 base from V and 5 bases from J; bases unmatched to any gene: 7. This CDR3 is 17 amino acids long. Germline CDR1 is SGHTA and CDR2 is FQGNSA. The chain joins TRBV7-2 to TRBJ2-1, with 11 bases matching TRBD2. The sequenced sample consisted of blood. This sequence originates from a man aged 30 to 45 in good health. The CDR3 sequence is CASSLVGLAGGHNEQFF. DNA of the CDR3: TGTGCCAGCAGCTTAGTTGGGCTAGCGGGGGGCCACAATGAGCAGTTCTTC.